The 11 T cell receptor beta chains reported below all come from one sample, sequenced in a study of early T cells in non-severe SARS-CoV-2 infection. In TCRdb, the 5' RACE reads were re-called with MiXCR into one record per CDR3 protein. The sample has 85,000 to 95,000 distinct CDR3 sequences, roughly 15% seen once. Sample: whole blood. The receptors were sampled from an adult who was a healthcare worker with PCR-confirmed SARS-CoV-2 infection or an uninfected control (not recorded which).

The rearrangement links TRBV28 to TRBJ2-1, with no clear D. The CDR3 is 12 residues long. The germline V and J ends were trimmed by 2 bases and 6 bases, with 5 bases remaining between them. Germline CDR1 and CDR2: MDHEN and SYDVKM. The CDR3 loop reads CASSLVGNEQFF. The CDR3 DNA reads TGTGCCAGCAGTTTAGTGGGCAATGAGCAGTTCTTC.

This clonotype was seen a few times. The chain combines TRBV30 with TRBJ1-5; weak D call: TRBD1 (6 bases). Germline V gene sequence: CDR1 GTSNPN, CDR2 SVGIG (reference sequence). The CDR3 sequence is 13 residues long. This CDR3 is CAIGQSSNQPQHF. As DNA, the CDR3 is TGTGCAATCGGACAGTCGAGCAATCAGCCCCAGCATTTT.

The chain combines TRBV9 with TRBJ1-1, with a tentative D call TRBD1 (5 bases). The CDR3 has 13 amino acids. V was cut by 4 bases and J by 2 bases, with 9 bases left in between. In germline, CDR1 is SGDLS, CDR2 YYNGEE. The CDR3 region is CASSLDKNTEAFF. For the CDR3, the DNA is TGTGCCAGCAGCTTGGACAAAAACACTGAAGCTTTCTTT.

This clonotype was seen more than once but under ten times. The chain links TRBV6-1 to TRBJ2-7, with 8 bases matching TRBD1. The CDR3 contains 15 residues. From germline, CDR1 is MNHNS and CDR2 SASEGT. V shed 6 bases, J shed 3 bases, and the junction held 10 bases outside the gene matches. In DNA form, the CDR3 reads TGTGCCAGCAGCCACCGGACAGGGAGCTACTACGAGCAGTACGTC. Encoded protein: CASSHRTGSYYEQYV.

V usage is TRBV20-1 and J usage is TRBJ1-5, with TRBD1 matching over 7 bases. The germline V gene encodes CDR1 DFQATT and CDR2 SNEGSKA (reference sequence). The ends lost 1 base at V and 3 bases at J; junction bases unmatched: 15. The CDR3 sequence is 18 residues long. The CDR3 spells CSARASTGTRGHNQPQHF. DNA for the CDR3: TGCAGTGCTAGAGCCTCGACAGGGACTCGTGGGCACAATCAGCCCCAGCATTTT.

This clonotype came up a few times. The chain employs TRBV4-1 and TRBJ2-1, with TRBD2 as a possible D gene (5 bases). CDR1 is MGHRA, CDR2 YSYEKL, per germline. Deletions cut 1 base from V and 2 bases from J, with 9 bases between. The length of the CDR3 is 15 residues. The CDR3: CASSQGGLPYNEQFF. The CDR3 region has the DNA TGCGCCAGCAGCCAAGGTGGACTCCCCTACAATGAGCAGTTCTTC.

This clonotype came up a few times. CDR3 in DNA: TGTGCCAGCAGTGATCAGAGCTCCTACGAGCAGTACGTC. Protein: CASSDQSSYEQYV. The rearrangement links TRBV6-1 to TRBJ2-7; unclear D gene. Germline values: CDR1 MNHNS, CDR2 SASEGT. V lost 3 bases to trimming and J lost 0 bases, with 6 bases between them. This CDR3 is 13 amino acids long.

V gene TRBV10-2 combines with J gene TRBJ1-2; possible D gene TRBD1, 5 bases. The CDR3 extends over 14 amino acids. Deletions cut 0 bases from V and 6 bases from J, with 11 bases between. Germline V gives CDR1 WSHSY, CDR2 SAAADI. In DNA form, the CDR3 reads TGCGCCAGCAGTGAGTCGGTGGGGGTGGATGGCTACACCTTC. It encodes CASSESVGVDGYTF.

This clonotype was detected only a few times. The chain is built from TRBV5-6 and TRBJ1-2, with D possibly being TRBD1 (5 bases). Trimming took off 5 bases at V and 0 bases at J, with 17 bases between the two ends. The germline V gene has CDR1 SGHDT and CDR2 YYEEEE. CDR3 size: 16 residues. CDR3 nucleotides: TGTGCCAGCAGTCAATATCCAGGACAAGCTAACTATGGCTACACCTTC. It encodes CASSQYPGQANYGYTF.

This clonotype was seen ten or more times. This chain connects TRBV9 to TRBJ1-2; D ambiguous. Germline assignment: CDR1 SGDLS and CDR2 YYNGEE. The CDR3 is made up of 14 amino acids. V dropped 4 bases and J dropped 7 bases, with 17 bases sitting between them. Written as DNA, the CDR3 is TGTGCCAGCAGCCAAACTACTCCAAGTCCTGGCTACACCTTC. Its protein product is CASSQTTPSPGYTF.

The V call is TRBV5-1, the J call TRBJ2-3; D is possibly TRBD2 (7 bases). V lost 6 bases and J 0 bases, leaving 14 bases between the germline ends. The germline CDR1 and CDR2 sequences are SGHRS and YFSETQ. This CDR3 has 15 residues. CDR3 DNA: TGCGCCAGCACAAACGGGGGGACAAGCACAGATACGCAGTATTTT. Protein: CASTNGGTSTDTQYF. Full variable domain (remainder filled in from reference TRBV5-1 and TRBJ2-3): KAGVTQTPRYLIKTRGQQVTLSCSPISGHRSVSWYQQTPGQGLQFLFEYFSETQRNKGNFPGRFSGRQFSNSRSEMNVSTLELGDSALYLCASTNGGTSTDTQYFGPGTRLTVL.